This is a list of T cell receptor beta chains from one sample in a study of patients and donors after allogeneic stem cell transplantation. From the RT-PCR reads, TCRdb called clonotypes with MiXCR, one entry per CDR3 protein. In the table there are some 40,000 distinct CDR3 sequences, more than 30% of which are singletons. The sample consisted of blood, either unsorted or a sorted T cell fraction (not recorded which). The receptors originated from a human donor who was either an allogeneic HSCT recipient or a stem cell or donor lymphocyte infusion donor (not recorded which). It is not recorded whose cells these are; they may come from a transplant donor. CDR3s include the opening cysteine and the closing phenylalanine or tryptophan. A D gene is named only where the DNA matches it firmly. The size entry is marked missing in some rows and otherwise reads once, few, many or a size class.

CDR3 protein: CASSERQGSGYTF
CDR3 DNA: TGTGCCAGCAGTGAAAGGCAGGGGTCTGGCTACACCTTC
clone size: many
V gene: TRBV25-1
J gene: TRBJ1-2
D gene: .

CDR3 protein: CASSQDKGTSLIAKNIQYF
CDR3 DNA: TGCGCCAGCAGCCAAGATAAGGGGACGAGTCTTATAGCCAAAAACATTCAGTACTTC
clone size: .
V gene: TRBV4-3
J gene: TRBJ2-4
D gene: .

CDR3 protein: CASSPDGRAISYEQYF
CDR3 DNA: TGTGCCAGCAGCCCAGACGGCAGGGCGATCTCCTACGAGCAGTACTTC
clone size: .
V gene: TRBV12-3/TRBV12-4
J gene: TRBJ2-7
D gene: .

CDR3 protein: CASSPTLPTSGRAADTQYF
CDR3 DNA: TGTGCCAGCAGCCCTACCCTTCCCACTAGCGGGAGGGCGGCAGATACGCAGTATTTT
clone size: .
V gene: TRBV5-5
J gene: TRBJ2-3
D gene: TRBD2

CDR3 protein: CASSFRLNSPLHF
CDR3 DNA: TGTGCCAGCAGCTTCCGACTTAATTCACCCCTCCACTTT
clone size: many
V gene: TRBV7-2
J gene: TRBJ1-6
D gene: .

CDR3 protein: CASSYTTTRNTIYF
CDR3 DNA: TGTGCCAGCAGTTATACTACGACGAGAAACACCATATATTTT
clone size: few
V gene: TRBV28
J gene: TRBJ1-3
D gene: .

CDR3 protein: CSARDYPGGSYEQYF
CDR3 DNA: TGCAGTGCTAGAGATTACCCAGGGGGCTCCTACGAGCAGTACTTC
clone size: .
V gene: TRBV20-1
J gene: TRBJ2-7
D gene: TRBD1

CDR3 protein: CASRGFPKTQYF
CDR3 DNA: TGTGCCAGCAGGGGCTTTCCTAAGACCCAGTACTTC
clone size: .
V gene: TRBV27
J gene: TRBJ2-5
D gene: .

CDR3 protein: CASSPGQGYEKLFF
CDR3 DNA: TGTGCCAGCAGCCCCGGACAGGGATATGAAAAACTGTTTTTT
clone size: many
V gene: TRBV12-3/TRBV12-4
J gene: TRBJ1-4
D gene: TRBD1

CDR3 protein: CASSQRTAGANVLTF
CDR3 DNA: TGTGCCAGCAGTCAACGGACAGCTGGGGCCAACGTCCTGACTTTC
clone size: .
V gene: TRBV6-5
J gene: TRBJ2-6
D gene: .

CDR3 protein: CASSDFSGRVGNEQFF
CDR3 DNA: TGTGCCAGCAGTGATTTTAGCGGGAGGGTCGGCAATGAGCAGTTCTTC
clone size: .
V gene: TRBV28
J gene: TRBJ2-1
D gene: TRBD2

CDR3 protein: CASSLTPVTDTQYF
CDR3 DNA: TGTGCCAGCAGCTTAACCCCGGTCACAGATACGCAGTATTTT
clone size: .
V gene: TRBV7-3
J gene: TRBJ2-3
D gene: .

CDR3 protein: CASLGGAYNEQFF
CDR3 DNA: TGTGCCAGCTTGGGCGGAGCCTACAATGAGCAGTTCTTC
clone size: .
V gene: TRBV25-1
J gene: TRBJ2-1
D gene: .

CDR3 protein: CASYSVRGRNIQYF
CDR3 DNA: TGTGCCAGCTATAGCGTCAGGGGGAGGAACATTCAGTACTTC
clone size: .
V gene: TRBV5-6
J gene: TRBJ2-4
D gene: .

CDR3 protein: CASRQVFRGTGGADSGANVLTF
CDR3 DNA: TGCGCCAGCAGACAAGTCTTCCGGGGGACAGGGGGCGCCGACTCTGGGGCCAACGTCCTGACTTTC
clone size: .
V gene: TRBV4-1
J gene: TRBJ2-6
D gene: TRBD1

CDR3 protein: CASSLGGPRGYTF
CDR3 DNA: TGTGCCAGCAGTTTAGGGGGACCGCGAGGCTACACCTTC
clone size: .
V gene: TRBV28
J gene: TRBJ1-2
D gene: .

CDR3 protein: CAISEDRQGAAEAFF
CDR3 DNA: TGTGCCATCAGTGAGGACCGACAGGGGGCCGCTGAAGCTTTCTTT
clone size: few
V gene: TRBV10-3
J gene: TRBJ1-1
D gene: TRBD1

CDR3 protein: CASSVRYGGIEYNEQFF
CDR3 DNA: TGTGCCAGCAGCGTACGGTACGGCGGGATAGAGTACAATGAGCAGTTCTTC
clone size: .
V gene: TRBV9
J gene: TRBJ2-1
D gene: .

CDR3 protein: CASSRLAGWTYNEQFF
CDR3 DNA: TGTGCCAGCAGTAGACTAGCGGGGTGGACTTACAATGAGCAGTTCTTC
clone size: once
V gene: TRBV12-3/TRBV12-4
J gene: TRBJ2-1
D gene: TRBD2

CDR3 protein: CASSLKATVFYGYTF
CDR3 DNA: TGTGCCAGCAGCCTTAAGGCGACAGTTTTCTATGGCTACACCTTC
clone size: .
V gene: TRBV12-3/TRBV12-4
J gene: TRBJ1-2
D gene: .

CDR3 protein: CAISDVGRNYGYTF
CDR3 DNA: TGTGCCATCAGTGATGTGGGGCGTAACTATGGCTACACCTTC
clone size: many
V gene: TRBV10-3
J gene: TRBJ1-2
D gene: .

CDR3 protein: CSVAPGPEAFF
CDR3 DNA: TGCAGCGTCGCGCCGGGGCCTGAAGCTTTCTTT
clone size: few
V gene: TRBV29-1
J gene: TRBJ1-1
D gene: .

CDR3 protein: CASSSATTFYEQYF
CDR3 DNA: TGTGCCAGCAGCTCGGCTACGACATTCTACGAGCAGTACTTC
clone size: few
V gene: TRBV7-6
J gene: TRBJ2-7
D gene: .

CDR3 protein: CSVGPLLERSEAFF
CDR3 DNA: TGCAGCGTTGGGCCTCTCCTAGAGCGGTCTGAAGCTTTCTTT
clone size: .
V gene: TRBV29-1
J gene: TRBJ1-1
D gene: .

CDR3 protein: CSVDGQGAGYEQYF
CDR3 DNA: TGCAGCGTTGACGGACAGGGAGCGGGCTACGAGCAGTACTTC
clone size: .
V gene: TRBV29-1
J gene: TRBJ2-7
D gene: TRBD1

CDR3 protein: CASSQTGAPTQPQHF
CDR3 DNA: TGTGCCAGCAGCCAAACAGGGGCTCCGACTCAGCCCCAGCATTTT
clone size: few
V gene: TRBV11-2
J gene: TRBJ1-5
D gene: TRBD1

CDR3 protein: CASSYLRGRRTGELFF
CDR3 DNA: TGTGCCAGCAGTTACCTCCGGGGCAGACGGACCGGGGAGCTGTTTTTT
clone size: .
V gene: TRBV6-5
J gene: TRBJ2-2
D gene: .

CDR3 protein: CASSQDMTGDYEQYF
CDR3 DNA: TGCGCCAGCAGCCAAGATATGACGGGGGACTACGAGCAGTACTTC
clone size: .
V gene: TRBV4-1
J gene: TRBJ2-7
D gene: .

CDR3 protein: CASSRGRRHQPQHF
CDR3 DNA: TGTGCCAGCAGTAGAGGACGGCGCCATCAGCCCCAGCATTTT
clone size: few
V gene: TRBV6-5
J gene: TRBJ1-5
D gene: .

CDR3 protein: CASSPSTGGREKLFF
CDR3 DNA: TGTGCCAGCAGCCCATCGACAGGGGGAAGGGAAAAACTGTTTTTT
clone size: few
V gene: TRBV7-9
J gene: TRBJ1-4
D gene: TRBD1

CDR3 protein: CASSLEGEETQYF
CDR3 DNA: TGCGCCAGCAGCTTGGAAGGGGAAGAGACCCAGTACTTC
clone size: .
V gene: TRBV5-1
J gene: TRBJ2-5
D gene: .

CDR3 protein: CASSHDREGQPQHF
CDR3 DNA: TGTGCCAGCAGTCACGACAGGGAGGGTCAGCCCCAGCATTTT
clone size: .
V gene: TRBV12-3/TRBV12-4
J gene: TRBJ1-5
D gene: TRBD1

CDR3 protein: CASSQDLGQAPAPNYGYTF
CDR3 DNA: TGCGCCAGCAGCCAAGATTTGGGACAGGCCCCAGCGCCGAACTATGGCTACACCTTC
clone size: few
V gene: TRBV4-1
J gene: TRBJ1-2
D gene: TRBD1

CDR3 protein: CASSRIPGQAKETQYF
CDR3 DNA: TGCGCCAGCAGCCGGATTCCGGGACAGGCAAAAGAGACCCAGTACTTC
clone size: .
V gene: TRBV4-1
J gene: TRBJ2-5
D gene: TRBD1

CDR3 protein: CASSDEGTGKNEQFF
CDR3 DNA: TGTGCCAGCAGCGACGAGGGGACAGGTAAAAATGAGCAGTTCTTC
clone size: .
V gene: TRBV7-6
J gene: TRBJ2-1
D gene: TRBD1

CDR3 protein: CATSDRENYEQYF
CDR3 DNA: TGTGCCACCAGTGATCGGGAGAACTACGAGCAGTACTTC
clone size: .
V gene: TRBV24-1
J gene: TRBJ2-7
D gene: .

CDR3 protein: CASSYQKANTEAFF
CDR3 DNA: TGTGCCAGCAGTTACCAAAAGGCGAACACTGAAGCTTTCTTT
clone size: many
V gene: TRBV12-3/TRBV12-4
J gene: TRBJ1-1
D gene: .

CDR3 protein: CSARPLAGHYGYTF
CDR3 DNA: TGCAGTGCTAGACCCCTGGCAGGGCACTATGGCTACACCTTC
clone size: .
V gene: TRBV20-1
J gene: TRBJ1-2
D gene: .

CDR3 protein: CASSPGPRQFNEKLFF
CDR3 DNA: TGTGCCAGCAGTCCGGGTCCGCGACAGTTTAATGAAAAACTGTTTTTT
clone size: .
V gene: TRBV12-3/TRBV12-4
J gene: TRBJ1-4
D gene: .

CDR3 protein: CASSPYYEQYF
CDR3 DNA: TGTGCCAGCAGTCCGTACTACGAGCAGTACTTC
clone size: few
V gene: TRBV28
J gene: TRBJ2-7
D gene: .

CDR3 protein: CASSLPGTNYGYTF
CDR3 DNA: TGTGCCAGCAGCTTACCGGGGACTAACTATGGCTACACCTTC
clone size: many
V gene: TRBV5-4
J gene: TRBJ1-2
D gene: .

CDR3 protein: CAIRAWTGAMQETQYF
CDR3 DNA: TGTGCCATCAGAGCTTGGACAGGGGCCATGCAAGAGACCCAGTACTTC
clone size: few
V gene: TRBV10-3
J gene: TRBJ2-5
D gene: TRBD1

CDR3 protein: CASSLEGLDQPQHF
CDR3 DNA: TGCGCCAGCAGCTTGGAGGGGCTGGATCAGCCCCAGCATTTT
clone size: many
V gene: TRBV5-1
J gene: TRBJ1-5
D gene: .

CDR3 protein: CASSFTGIETQYF
CDR3 DNA: TGTGCCAGCAGCTTTACGGGGATTGAGACCCAGTACTTC
clone size: .
V gene: TRBV11-3
J gene: TRBJ2-5
D gene: .

CDR3 protein: CASSLEGREVKPQHF
CDR3 DNA: TGTGCCAGCAGCTTAGAAGGCAGGGAGGTAAAGCCCCAGCATTTT
clone size: many
V gene: TRBV11-2
J gene: TRBJ1-5
D gene: .

CDR3 protein: CASSVEPTFGSYNSPLHF
CDR3 DNA: TGTGCCAGCAGCGTAGAACCCACTTTCGGCTCCTATAATTCACCCCTCCACTTT
clone size: .
V gene: TRBV9
J gene: TRBJ1-6
D gene: .

CDR3 protein: CASSPKGSRADTQYF
CDR3 DNA: TGTGCCAGCTCACCAAAGGGGTCGAGAGCAGATACGCAGTATTTT
clone size: .
V gene: TRBV18
J gene: TRBJ2-3
D gene: .

CDR3 protein: CASSAGISNYGYTF
CDR3 DNA: TGTGCCAGCAGCGCGGGGATCTCTAACTATGGCTACACCTTC
clone size: .
V gene: TRBV5-6
J gene: TRBJ1-2
D gene: .

CDR3 protein: CASSFGTGRYEQYF
CDR3 DNA: TGTGCCAGCAGTTTTGGGACAGGGAGATACGAGCAGTACTTC
clone size: .
V gene: TRBV28
J gene: TRBJ2-7
D gene: TRBD1

CDR3 protein: CASSLGTTSTDTQYF
CDR3 DNA: TGTGCCAGCAGCTTAGGGACTACTAGCACAGATACGCAGTATTTT
clone size: .
V gene: TRBV7-3
J gene: TRBJ2-3
D gene: TRBD2

CDR3 protein: CASSFTRDQHNEQFF
CDR3 DNA: TGTGCCAGCAGCTTCACCCGGGACCAACACAATGAGCAGTTCTTC
clone size: .
V gene: TRBV7-3
J gene: TRBJ2-1
D gene: .

CDR3 protein: CASSRLAGATYEQYF
CDR3 DNA: TGTGCCAGCAGCCGACTAGCGGGAGCCACCTACGAGCAGTACTTC
clone size: .
V gene: TRBV6-2/TRBV6-3
J gene: TRBJ2-7
D gene: TRBD2

CDR3 protein: CASSSKNPYSYNEQFF
CDR3 DNA: TGTGCCAGCAGTTCCAAGAACCCATACTCCTACAATGAGCAGTTCTTC
clone size: few
V gene: TRBV27
J gene: TRBJ2-1
D gene: .